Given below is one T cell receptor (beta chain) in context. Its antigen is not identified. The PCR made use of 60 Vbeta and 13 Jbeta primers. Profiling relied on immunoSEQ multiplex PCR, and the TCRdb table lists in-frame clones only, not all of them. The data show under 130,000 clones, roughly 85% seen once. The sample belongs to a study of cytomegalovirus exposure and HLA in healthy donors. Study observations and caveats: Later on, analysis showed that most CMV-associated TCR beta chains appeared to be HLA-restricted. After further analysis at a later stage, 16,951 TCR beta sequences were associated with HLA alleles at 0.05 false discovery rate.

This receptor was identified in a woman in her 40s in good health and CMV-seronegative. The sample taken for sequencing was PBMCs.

CDR3 protein: CASSPLGLAGGLIDTQYF. The DNA for the CDR3 is TGCGCCAGCAGCCCCTTAGGACTAGCGGGGGGCCTGATAGATACGCAGTATTTT. This chain links TRBV5-1 with TRBJ2-3, with TRBD2 matching 14 bases. Germline loops: CDR1 SGHRS, CDR2 YFSETQ. Trimming took 4 bases from V and 5 from J; bases not matched to a gene: 12. The CDR3 runs 18 residues.